These 16 T cell receptor beta chains were all obtained from the same sample, sequenced in a study of shared clonotypes between healthy human individuals. Produced via immunoSEQ multiplex PCR; TCRdb's table is partial and in-frame only. The repertoire holds roughly 1,000,000 clones, with roughly 74% as singletons. Sequencing was done on a sample of memory CD4+ T cells from PBMCs. Subset here: CD45RA-negative fraction. These receptors were obtained from a man aged 18 to 29 in good health. Some clones in this sample may be carry-over from other donors' samples.

The rearrangement joins TRBV5-1 to TRBJ2-7, with 8 bases matching TRBD1. CDR3 length: 16 residues. Trimming removed 2 bases from V and 3 bases from J; junction bases left unmatched: 10. The germline V gene encodes CDR1 SGHRS and CDR2 YFSETQ. For the CDR3, the DNA is TGCGCCAGCAGCTTCTCAGTCGGACAGGGCGTCTACGAGCAGTACTTC. Protein product: CASSFSVGQGVYEQYF.

This clone was recorded only once. CDR3: CASRQLLGYGYTF. The CDR3 DNA reads TGTGCCAGCAGACAGCTTCTGGGCTATGGCTACACCTTC. J is TRBJ1-2 and V is TRBV6-6; D is ambiguous. CDR1 and CDR2 from the germline V gene are MNHNY and SVGAGI (reference sequence). The CDR3 is 13 amino acids. Trimming removed 6 bases from V and 4 bases from J, with 12 bases in between.

As concerns this clone: Only one base separates this from a far larger clonotype, so it likely reflects a read error. The chain is built from TRBV6-6 and TRBJ1-1, with 8 bases that match TRBD1. The CDR3 is made up of 15 amino acids. Losses at the gene ends were 2 bases for V and 5 bases for J; bases not matched to a gene: 7. Germline V CDR1 and CDR2: MNHNY, SVGAGI (reference sequence). For the CDR3, the DNA is TGTGCCAGCAGTTACGACTGGGACAGGTCTACTGAAGCTTTCTTT. It yields the protein CASSYDWDRSTEAFF.

This clone showed up many times. This specimen includes other DNA sequences encoding the same CDR3. The chain couples TRBV30 to TRBJ1-1, with 7 bases aligning to TRBD1. Germline CDR1 reads GTSNPN; CDR2 reads SVGIG (reference sequence). Trimming took 5 bases from V and 2 from J; bases not matched to a gene: 8. The CDR3 has 14 residues. CDR3 in DNA: TGTGCCTGGGACAGACAGGGAATTAACACTGAAGCTTTCTTT. It is translated as CAWDRQGINTEAFF.

This clone was seen just once. The V and J genes are TRBV5-1 and TRBJ2-1; 11 bases are a match to TRBD2. The J segment lost 6 bases and the V segment lost 6 bases, leaving 5 bases of the junction unmatched. The germline V gene encodes CDR1 SGHRS and CDR2 YFSETQ. The CDR3 extends over 14 amino acids. The CDR3: CASKLAGGVNEQFF. The CDR3 region has the DNA TGCGCCAGCAAATTAGCGGGAGGGGTCAATGAGCAGTTCTTC.

The V and J genes are TRBV15 and TRBJ1-2; the D is unclear. This CDR3 has 19 amino acids. Trimming left V 1 base short and J 8 bases short, with 29 bases between. Per the germline V gene, CDR1 is LNHNV and CDR2 is YYDKDF (reference sequence). The CDR3 loop is CATSRARSLRESLLRGYTF. The CDR3 DNA reads TGTGCCACCAGCAGAGCCAGATCGTTAAGGGAATCCTTGCTTAGGGGCTACACCTTC.

The J gene is TRBJ1-3, the V gene TRBV19; tentatively, D is TRBD1 (5 bases). Trimming cost V 5 bases and J 0 bases, with 11 bases left between them. The CDR3 length is 15 residues. The V gene's germline CDR1 is LNHDA and CDR2 SQIVND (reference sequence). The CDR3 reads CASSLQGLSGNTIYF. CDR3 nucleotides: TGTGCCAGTAGTCTCCAGGGACTCTCTGGAAACACCATATATTTT.

This clone came up once. The genes are TRBV11-3 and TRBJ2-1, with no clear D. CDR1 and CDR2 (germline): SGHNT, YENEEA. Trimming shortened V by 3 bases and J by 1 base, and 10 bases separated the two germline ends. The CDR3 covers 15 residues. The CDR3 protein is CASSFGSMSYNEQFF. The CDR3 DNA reads TGTGCCAGCAGCTTCGGGTCTATGTCCTACAATGAGCAGTTCTTC.

The chain has TRBV19 and TRBJ2-3; D call uncertain. Germline values: CDR1 LNHDA, CDR2 SQIVND (reference sequence). V was clipped by 5 bases and J by 6 bases, with 12 bases between them. CDR3 length: 13 amino acids. The CDR3, as DNA: TGTGCCAGTAGTTTTAGGGCCGGGGATACGCAGTATTTT. This translates into CASSFRAGDTQYF.

As regards this clone: This may come from a read error, since a much larger clone is one base off. This rearrangement joins TRBV5-1 to TRBJ2-7; no clear D. The germline CDR1 and CDR2 sequences are SGHRS and YFSETQ. The V end lost 1 base, the J end lost 0 bases, and 11 bases lay between the germline ends. The CDR3 runs 15 residues. Written as DNA, the CDR3 is TGCGCCAGCAGCTTGAGATTTGGTAGCTCCTACGAGCAGTACTTC. This translates into CASSLRFGSSYEQYF.

The genes are TRBV9 and TRBJ2-1; no reliable D call. CDR1 and CDR2 (germline): SGDLS, YYNGEE. The CDR3 has 15 amino acids. V lost 6 bases to trimming and J lost 2 bases, with 15 bases between them. Here the CDR3 DNA reads TGTGCCAGCACACGGGCGCCGTCGCCCTACAATGAGCAGTTCTTC. This translates into CASTRAPSPYNEQFF.

The chain carries TRBV5-6 and TRBJ2-3, with 7 bases matching TRBD2. V shed 4 bases, J shed 6 bases, and the junction held 8 bases outside the gene matches. The length of the CDR3 is 14 residues. CDR1 is SGHDT and CDR2 is YYEEEE in the germline V gene. CDR3: CASSGGGARDTQYF. CDR3 bases: TGTGCCAGCAGCGGGGGAGGGGCTAGGGATACGCAGTATTTT.

The chain links TRBV18 to TRBJ1-4; possibly TRBD1 for D (5 bases). Germline CDR1 reads KGHSH; CDR2 reads LQKENI. The CDR3 totals 14 residues. V lost 2 bases, J lost 4 bases, and 8 bases lay in between. This CDR3 reads CASSPSGVNEKLFF. CDR3 DNA sequence: TGTGCCAGCTCACCATCGGGGGTTAATGAAAAACTGTTTTTT.

In its sample, this clone was seen many times. The rearrangement links TRBV5-1 to TRBJ1-3, with 7 bases fitting TRBD1. V lost 4 bases, J lost 4 bases, and 11 bases stayed unmatched. There are 16 residues in the CDR3. CDR1 is SGHRS and CDR2 is YFSETQ in the germline V gene. The CDR3 coding sequence is TGCGCCAGCAGCGGGAGGGGGCCGTCGTCCGGAAACACCATATATTTT. Its translation is CASSGRGPSSGNTIYF.

Remarks on this clone: Other DNA sequences in the sample encode the same CDR3. The chain has TRBV7-3 and TRBJ2-2; no definite D call. Germline V gene lookup returns CDR1 SGHTA and CDR2 FQGTGA. Trimming removed 2 bases at V and 1 base at J, with 5 bases between. The CDR3 consists of 14 residues. The CDR3 DNA reads TGTGCCAGCAGCTTAGTGGGGAACACCGGGGAGCTGTTTTTT. This gives the protein CASSLVGNTGELFF.

This clone was seen a few times. The chain links TRBV4-1 to TRBJ1-1; D perhaps matches TRBD1 (5 bases). The CDR3 runs to 14 residues. Germline V lookup: CDR1 MGHRA, CDR2 YSYEKL. V was trimmed by 2 bases and J by 4 bases, leaving 11 bases between them. The CDR3 region is CASSQRLQGTEAFF. For the CDR3, the DNA is TGCGCCAGCAGCCAAAGGCTGCAGGGCACTGAAGCTTTCTTT.